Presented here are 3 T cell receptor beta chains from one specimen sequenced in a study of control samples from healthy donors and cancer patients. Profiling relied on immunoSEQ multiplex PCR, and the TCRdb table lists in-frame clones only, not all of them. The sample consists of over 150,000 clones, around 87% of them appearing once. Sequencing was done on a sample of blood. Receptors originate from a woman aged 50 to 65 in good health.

The CDR3, as DNA: TGTGCCAGCAGCTTACGGGACGGGGGGAACACTGAAGCTTTCTTT. Its translation is CASSLRDGGNTEAFF. The chain recombines TRBV5-6 with TRBJ1-1; a weak D match, TRBD1 (5 bases). The CDR3 consists of 15 residues. V was pared by 2 bases and J by 1 base, with 12 bases between. CDR1 is SGHDT, CDR2 YYEEEE, per germline.

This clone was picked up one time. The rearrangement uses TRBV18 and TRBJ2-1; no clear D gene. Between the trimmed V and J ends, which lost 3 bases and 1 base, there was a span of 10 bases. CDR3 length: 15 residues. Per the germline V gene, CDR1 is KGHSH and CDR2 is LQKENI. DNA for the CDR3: TGTGCCAGCTCACCTGGAAGTGGGTCCTACAATGAGCAGTTCTTC. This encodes CASSPGSGSYNEQFF.

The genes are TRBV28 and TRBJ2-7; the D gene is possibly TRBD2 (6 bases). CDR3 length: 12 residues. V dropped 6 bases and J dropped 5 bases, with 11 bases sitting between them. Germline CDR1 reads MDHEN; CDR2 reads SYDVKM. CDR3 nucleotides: TGTGCCAGCAGCATAGGAGGGGACGAGCAGTACTTC. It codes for CASSIGGDEQYF.